A single TCR beta chain is shown here with its context. Antigen unknown. TCRdb re-derived calls from the multiplex PCR reads in MiXCR, one entry per CDR3 protein. Counted here are roughly 17,000 distinct CDR3 sequences, 63% occurring once; the ten biggest clones make up 15% to 20%. The germline CDR1 and CDR2 sequences are SGDLS and YYNGEE. The V end lost 3 bases, the J end lost 2 bases, and 10 bases lay between the germline ends. The CDR3 consists of 14 residues. The data are from a study of breast tumors, draining lymph nodes, adjacent tissues. Study-level findings and limits: Luminal-like breast cancer showed significantly higher tumor–nontumor repertoire similarity than basal-like.

The rearrangement uses TRBV9 and TRBJ2-3; no definite D call. Sequencing used tumor-adjacent breast tissue. The source of this sequence is a female donor with breast cancer. Some clones in this sample may be carry-over from other donors' samples. In DNA form, the CDR3 reads TGTGCCAGCAGCGGGACGGCCTACACAGATACGCAGTATTTT. Protein product: CASSGTAYTDTQYF.